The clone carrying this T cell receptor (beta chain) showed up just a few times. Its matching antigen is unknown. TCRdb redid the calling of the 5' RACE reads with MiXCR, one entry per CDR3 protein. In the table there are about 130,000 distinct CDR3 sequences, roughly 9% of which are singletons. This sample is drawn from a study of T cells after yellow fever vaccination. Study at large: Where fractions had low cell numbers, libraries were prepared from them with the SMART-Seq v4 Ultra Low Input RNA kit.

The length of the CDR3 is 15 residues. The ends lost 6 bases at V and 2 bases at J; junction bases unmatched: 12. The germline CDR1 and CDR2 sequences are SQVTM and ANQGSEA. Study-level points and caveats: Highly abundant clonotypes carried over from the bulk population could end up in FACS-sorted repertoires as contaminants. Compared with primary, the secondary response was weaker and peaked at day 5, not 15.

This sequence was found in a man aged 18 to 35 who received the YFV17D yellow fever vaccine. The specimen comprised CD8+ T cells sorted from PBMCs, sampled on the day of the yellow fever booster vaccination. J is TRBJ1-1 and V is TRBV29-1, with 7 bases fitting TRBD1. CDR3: CSVGDSPERNTEAFF. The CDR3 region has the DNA TGCAGCGTCGGGGACAGCCCAGAGAGAAACACTGAAGCTTTCTTT. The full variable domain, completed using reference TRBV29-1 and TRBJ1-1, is SAVISQKPSRDICQRGTSLTIQCQVDSQVTMMFWYRQQPGQSLTLIATANQGSEATYESGFVIDKFPISRPNLTFSTLTVSNMSPEDSSIYLCSVGDSPERNTEAFFGQGTRLTVV.